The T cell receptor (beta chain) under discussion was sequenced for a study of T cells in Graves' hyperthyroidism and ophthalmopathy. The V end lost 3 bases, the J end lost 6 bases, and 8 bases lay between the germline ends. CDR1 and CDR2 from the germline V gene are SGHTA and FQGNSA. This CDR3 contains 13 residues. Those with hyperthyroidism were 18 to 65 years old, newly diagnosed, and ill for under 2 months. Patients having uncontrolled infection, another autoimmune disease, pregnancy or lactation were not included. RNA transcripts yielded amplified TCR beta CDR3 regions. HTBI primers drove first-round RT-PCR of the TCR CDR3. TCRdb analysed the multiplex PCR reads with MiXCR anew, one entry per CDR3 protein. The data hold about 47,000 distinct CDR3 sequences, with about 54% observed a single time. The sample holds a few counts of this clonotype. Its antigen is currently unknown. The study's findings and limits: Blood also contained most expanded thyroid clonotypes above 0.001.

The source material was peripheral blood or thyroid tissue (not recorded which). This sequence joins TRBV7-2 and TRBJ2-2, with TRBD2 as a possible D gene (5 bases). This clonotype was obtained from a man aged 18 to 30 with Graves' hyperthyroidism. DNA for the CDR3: TGTGCCAGCAGCTTTACTAGTTCCGGGGAGCTGTTTTTT. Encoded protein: CASSFTSSGELFF.